This is a list of T cell receptor beta chains from one sample in a study of blood T cell repertoires in COVID-19. TCRdb's table, derived via immunoSEQ multiplex PCR, lists solely in-frame clones and lacks some. The table shows some 52,000 clones, with 89% occurring only once. The specimen was peripheral blood. These receptors were collected from a man in his 60s with active COVID-19. Each CDR3 is given with its conserved first and last residue. D genes are given only for firm matches. Rows may omit the clone size; those that give it use once, few, many or a size class.

TRBJ1-1	TRBV5-1	-	-	CASSLAGGSGTEAFF	TGCGCCAGCAGCTTGGCGGGGGGCAGTGGCACTGAAGCTTTCTTT
TRBJ2-7	TRBV7-9	-	-	CASSLFQRADEQYF	TGTGCCAGCAGCTTATTCCAGCGGGCGGACGAGCAGTACTTC
TRBJ1-1	TRBV20-1	-	-	CSARKATEAFF	TGCAGTGCCAGAAAAGCCACTGAAGCTTTCTTT
TRBJ2-5	TRBV28	-	-	CASRRTKPETQYF	TGTGCCAGCAGGAGGACAAAGCCAGAGACCCAGTACTTC
TRBJ2-5	TRBV28	-	-	CASRPTDQETQYF	TGTGCCAGCCGACCGACAGACCAAGAGACCCAGTACTTC
TRBJ2-7	TRBV19	-	-	CASSMRGVGSSYEQYF	TGTGCCAGTAGTATGAGAGGCGTGGGGAGCTCCTACGAGCAGTACTTC
TRBJ1-6	TRBV27	-	-	CASSPTGGTLHF	TGTGCCAGCAGCCCAACGGGGGGCACCCTCCACTTT
TRBJ2-7	TRBV27	-	TRBD2	CASSFLAGRYEQYF	TGTGCCAGCAGTTTTCTAGCGGGAAGGTACGAGCAGTACTTC
TRBJ2-1	TRBV10-3	-	TRBD2	CAISEWVAGSNSYNEQFF	TGTGCCATCAGTGAGTGGGTAGCGGGATCAAACTCCTACAATGAGCAGTTCTTC
TRBJ2-1	TRBV21-1	-	-	CASSKGKRVGDEQFF	TGTGCCAGCAGCAAGGGGAAGCGGGTCGGCGATGAGCAGTTCTTC
TRBJ2-1	TRBV9	-	-	CASSFTGNEQFF	TGTGCCAGCAGCTTTACTGGCAATGAGCAGTTCTTC
TRBJ1-1	TRBV10-3	-	TRBD1	CAISTQGANTEAFF	TGTGCCATCAGCACACAGGGGGCGAACACTGAAGCTTTCTTT
TRBJ2-1	TRBV2	once	-	CASRYAGLHLF	TGTGCCAGCAGGTACGCCGGACTACATCTCTTC
TRBJ2-1	TRBV24-1	-	-	CASRSPGNEQFF	TGTGCCTCCCGGAGTCCCGGAAATGAGCAGTTCTTC
TRBJ2-3	TRBV14	-	-	CASSQRSGRDTDTQYF	TGTGCCAGCAGCCAACGGAGCGGGCGTGACACAGATACGCAGTATTTT
TRBJ2-7	TRBV6-2/TRBV6-3	-	TRBD2	CASSSPSGRVDEQYF	TGTGCCAGCAGCAGTCCTAGCGGGAGGGTCGACGAGCAGTACTTC
TRBJ2-1	TRBV7-3	-	TRBD2	CASSFNAGRLRDEQFF	TGTGCCAGCAGCTTTAACGCCGGGAGGCTTCGCGATGAGCAGTTCTTC
TRBJ2-3	TRBV24-1	-	TRBD1	CATSVPGQGNTQYF	TGTGCCACCAGTGTCCCGGGACAGGGAAATACGCAGTATTTT
TRBJ2-7	TRBV6-5	-	TRBD2	CASSYGLGLDYEQYF	TGTGCCAGCAGTTACGGGTTAGGACTAGACTACGAGCAGTACTTC
TRBJ2-1	TRBV27	once	TRBD2	CASSLAAGGPYNEQFF	TGTGCCAGCAGTTTAGCGGCGGGAGGGCCATACAATGAGCAGTTCTTC
TRBJ2-7	TRBV2	-	TRBD2	CASRETSGRPEQYF	TGTGCCAGCAGAGAGACTAGCGGGAGGCCCGAGCAGTACTTC
TRBJ1-4	TRBV28	-	TRBD1	CASSGGQGNEKLFF	TGTGCCAGCAGTGGGGGACAGGGTAATGAAAAACTGTTTTTT
TRBJ1-4	TRBV18	-	-	CASSPTGGSNEKLFF	TGTGCCAGCTCACCAACGGGGGGCTCTAATGAAAAACTGTTTTTT
TRBJ1-3	TRBV7-6	-	-	CASSRKGESGNTIYF	TGTGCCAGCAGCCGTAAGGGGGAGTCTGGAAACACCATATATTTT
TRBJ2-7	TRBV11-2	-	-	CASSNHPAGHKISSYEQYF	TGTGCCAGCAGCAACCACCCAGCTGGGCATAAAATTAGCTCCTACGAGCAGTACTTC
TRBJ1-5	TRBV3-1/TRBV3-2	-	TRBD1	CASSQSRQGNQPQHF	TGTGCCAGCAGCCAATCCAGACAGGGGAATCAGCCCCAGCATTTT
TRBJ2-7	TRBV7-2	-	TRBD2	CASSLESGNYEQYF	TGTGCCAGCAGCTTAGAGAGCGGGAACTACGAGCAGTACTTC
TRBJ2-2	TRBV24-1	-	TRBD1	CATSGGQENTGELFF	TGTGCCACCAGCGGGGGACAGGAAAACACCGGGGAGCTGTTTTTT
TRBJ2-5	TRBV7-8	-	TRBD2	CASSSARAAGGETQYF	TGTGCCAGCAGCTCAGCTCGGGCTGCCGGGGGGGAGACCCAGTACTTC
TRBJ2-7	TRBV3-1/TRBV3-2	-	-	CASSQGSWVPEQYF	TGTGCCAGCAGCCAAGGGAGCTGGGTGCCCGAGCAGTACTTC
TRBJ1-4	TRBV19	few	TRBD1	CASSIRDRPNEKLFF	TGTGCCAGTAGTATACGGGACAGACCTAATGAAAAACTGTTTTTT
TRBJ2-1	TRBV12-5	-	TRBD1	CASGLPPYRGLDNEQFF	TGTGCTAGTGGTTTGCCACCCTACAGGGGGCTCGACAATGAGCAGTTCTTC
TRBJ1-1	TRBV7-2	-	TRBD1	CASSSRDRAGTEAFF	TGTGCCAGCAGCTCCCGGGACAGGGCGGGGACTGAAGCTTTCTTT
TRBJ1-5	TRBV6-1	-	-	CASSEGPTVPQPQHF	TGTGCCAGCAGTGAGGGTCCGACAGTCCCACAGCCCCAGCATTTT
TRBJ2-7	TRBV5-4	-	TRBD2	CASSLVGGRAEQYF	TGTGCCAGCAGCTTGGTCGGCGGGAGGGCAGAGCAGTACTTC